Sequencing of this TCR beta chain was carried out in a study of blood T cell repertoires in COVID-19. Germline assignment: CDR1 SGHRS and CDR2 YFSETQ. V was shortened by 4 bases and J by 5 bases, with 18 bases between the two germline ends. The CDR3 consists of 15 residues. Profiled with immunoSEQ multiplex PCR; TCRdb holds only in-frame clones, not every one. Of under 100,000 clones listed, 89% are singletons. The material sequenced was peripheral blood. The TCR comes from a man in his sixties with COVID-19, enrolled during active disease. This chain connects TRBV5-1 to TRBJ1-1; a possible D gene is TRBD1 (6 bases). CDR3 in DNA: TGCGCCAGCAGCACTGGGCAGGGGTTGTATACTGAAGCTTTCTTT. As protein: CASSTGQGLYTEAFF.